The rows below give T cell receptor beta chains drawn from one sample of a study of identical twins. MiXCR was run by TCRdb on the 5' RACE reads, yielding one entry per CDR3 protein. This table has approximately 1.8 million distinct CDR3 sequences, around 29% appearing once. Sequenced input: cord blood. These receptors all come from a newborn girl in good health. Both conserved end residues are part of each CDR3. The D gene is left open where the match is weak. Size is stated for part of the rows, as once, few or many counts, or as a class when the clone is expanded.

few,TRBJ1-5,TRBV7-9,-,CASSLDEGTAQHF,TGTGCCAGCAGCTTAGACGAGGGGACCGCCCAGCATTTT
few,TRBJ2-6,TRBV4-1,-,CASSQYKGVKTSGANVLTF,TGCGCCAGCAGCCAATATAAGGGGGTAAAAACCTCTGGGGCCAACGTCCTGACTTTC
-,TRBJ2-7,TRBV7-8,TRBD1,CASSLAPGTGKNSYEQYF,TGTGCCAGCAGCTTAGCACCGGGGACAGGGAAGAACTCCTACGAGCAGTACTTC
-,TRBJ1-4,TRBV4-1,-,CASSQGLPAATNEKLFF,TGCGCCAGCAGCCAAGGACTACCGGCTGCAACTAATGAAAAACTGTTTTTT
-,TRBJ2-7,TRBV20-1,-,CSAGMGSYEQYF,TGCAGTGCCGGTATGGGGTCCTACGAGCAGTACTTC
-,TRBJ2-7,TRBV7-2,TRBD1,CASSHRQGAYNEQYF,TGTGCCAGCAGCCATCGACAGGGGGCATACAATGAGCAGTACTTC
-,TRBJ2-6,TRBV28,-,CASSFTFASKGISWANVLTF,TGTGCCAGCAGTTTTACTTTTGCGTCGAAGGGCATCTCTTGGGCCAACGTCCTGACTTTC
few,TRBJ1-5,TRBV7-2,-,CASSFLGLAISPQHF,TGTGCCAGCAGCTTTCTGGGGTTAGCAATCAGCCCCCAGCATTTT
-,TRBJ2-2,TRBV24-1,TRBD2,CATSDPRSGGNTGELFF,TGTGCCACCAGTGATCCGCGATCGGGGGGGAACACCGGGGAGCTGTTTTTT
-,TRBJ2-1,TRBV9,-,CASSVDLDPYNEQFF,TGTGCCAGCAGCGTAGATCTAGACCCCTACAATGAGCAGTTCTTC
-,TRBJ2-7,TRBV10-3,TRBD1,CAISTGTGGTYEQYF,TGTGCCATCAGTACCGGGACAGGGGGCACCTACGAGCAGTACTTC
many,TRBJ2-7,TRBV28,-,CASSLYNEQYF,TGTGCCAGCAGTTTATACAATGAGCAGTACTTC
-,TRBJ2-6,TRBV5-1,TRBD1,CASSWTGVVWANVLTF,TGCGCCAGCAGCTGGACAGGAGTCGTATGGGCCAACGTCCTGACTTTC
-,TRBJ2-2,TRBV6-4,TRBD1,CASSDPRQGNTGELFF,TGTGCCAGCAGTGACCCCCGACAGGGAAACACCGGGGAGCTGTTTTTT
-,TRBJ2-3,TRBV12-3/TRBV12-4,TRBD2,CASSLAGGRYF,TGTGCCAGCAGCTTAGCGGGAGGGAGGTATTTT
-,TRBJ2-7,TRBV10-3,-,CAISESPLRSSYNEQYF,TGTGCCATCAGTGAGTCGCCCCTTCGGAGCTCCTACAATGAGCAGTACTTC
-,TRBJ2-5,TRBV29-1,-,CSVEAGHRGTQYF,TGCAGCGTTGAAGCGGGACACCGAGGGACCCAGTACTTC